This record concerns one TCR beta chain sequence. Its antigen is not identified. The data were produced by immunoSEQ multiplex PCR, yet TCRdb's version contains in-frame clones alone and is incomplete. The data contain 40,000 to 45,000 clones, nearly 90% of them singletons. These data originate in a study of OX40 agonist ivuxolimab in advanced cancers. Looking at the study overall: An anti-OX40 (CD134) antibody with agonistic activity, ivuxolimab, was administered to patients. Dose-escalation cases comprised hepatocellular carcinoma, melanoma, renal cell or head and neck cancer. The patients received ivuxolimab by intravenous route every 2 weeks at 0.01 to 10 mg/kg.

General study points: The investigators did not determine what antigen specificity the expanded peripheral T cells had.

Germline CDR1 and CDR2: SGDLS and YYNGEE. Unmatched junction bases numbered 7, after V lost 3 bases and J lost 11 bases. The CDR3 has 13 amino acids. The V call is TRBV9, the J call TRBJ1-5; 8 nucleotides agree with TRBD1. The receptor was derived from an adult with an advanced solid tumor such as melanoma, head and neck, liver or kidney cancer. Sequencing used CD4+ or CD8+ T cells sorted from blood, obtained in a trial of the OX40 agonist ivuxolimab. CDR3 sequence: CASSGAPGGTQHF. The CDR3 DNA follows: TGTGCCAGCAGCGGAGCCCCAGGGGGCACCCAGCATTTT.